A selection of T cell receptor beta chains follows, all from one sample in a study of cytomegalovirus exposure and HLA in healthy donors. TCRdb keeps only in-frame clones here, not all; method: immunoSEQ multiplex PCR. The sample has 100,000 or so clones, 76% seen once. The source material was PBMCs. These receptors were taken from a man aged 40-49 years in good health and CMV-seronegative. The CDR3 runs from the conserved cysteine through the conserved F or W. The D gene is left open where the match is weak. Clone sizes are given selectively: once, few, many, or a class where the clone is expanded.

v_call: TRBV5-4; j_call: TRBJ1-1; d_call: .; clone_size: few; cdr3_aa: CASSFGPNTEAFF; cdr3_nt: TGTGCCAGCAGTTTCGGTCCGAACACTGAAGCTTTCTTT
v_call: TRBV6-1; j_call: TRBJ1-6; d_call: .; clone_size: .; cdr3_aa: CASSGRRSSSYNSPLHF; cdr3_nt: TGTGCCAGCAGTGGCCGGAGATCGAGCTCCTATAATTCACCCCTCCACTTT
v_call: TRBV27; j_call: TRBJ1-2; d_call: .; clone_size: .; cdr3_aa: CASSLSNRVDYGYTF; cdr3_nt: TGTGCCAGCAGTTTATCGAACAGGGTAGACTATGGCTACACCTTC
v_call: TRBV7-9; j_call: TRBJ2-3; d_call: .; clone_size: .; cdr3_aa: CASSTHTTDTQYF; cdr3_nt: TGTGCCAGCAGCACCCACACCACAGATACGCAGTATTTT
v_call: TRBV5-4; j_call: TRBJ2-1; d_call: TRBD2; clone_size: few; cdr3_aa: CASSGPSGGTYNEQFF; cdr3_nt: TGTGCCAGCAGCGGTCCTAGCGGGGGGACGTACAATGAGCAGTTCTTC
v_call: TRBV7-8; j_call: TRBJ1-2; d_call: .; clone_size: once; cdr3_aa: CASNLDTNYGYTF; cdr3_nt: TGTGCCAGCAACTTAGACACTAACTATGGCTACACCTTC
v_call: TRBV30; j_call: TRBJ1-1; d_call: .; clone_size: .; cdr3_aa: CAWKPLRTENTEAFF; cdr3_nt: TGTGCCTGGAAACCCCTACGGACAGAGAACACTGAAGCTTTCTTT
v_call: TRBV18; j_call: TRBJ2-2; d_call: TRBD1; clone_size: once; cdr3_aa: CASSPGGTNTGELFF; cdr3_nt: TGTGCCAGCTCGCCAGGGGGCACGAACACCGGGGAGCTGTTTTTT
v_call: TRBV27; j_call: TRBJ2-1; d_call: TRBD2; clone_size: .; cdr3_aa: CASSPLAGLGDEQFF; cdr3_nt: TGTGCCAGCAGTCCACTAGCGGGGTTAGGTGATGAGCAGTTCTTC
v_call: TRBV15; j_call: TRBJ1-1; d_call: TRBD1; clone_size: .; cdr3_aa: CATSRVTGGLNSEAFF; cdr3_nt: TGTGCCACCAGCAGAGTTACAGGGGGACTGAACTCTGAAGCTTTCTTT
v_call: TRBV27; j_call: TRBJ1-2; d_call: .; clone_size: .; cdr3_aa: CASSLKPGASNYGYTF; cdr3_nt: TGTGCCAGCAGTTTAAAACCAGGGGCGTCTAACTATGGCTACACCTTC
v_call: TRBV14; j_call: TRBJ2-3; d_call: .; clone_size: .; cdr3_aa: CASSELLEITGTDTQYF; cdr3_nt: TGTGCCAGCAGCGAATTACTAGAGATCACTGGCACAGATACGCAGTATTTT
v_call: TRBV5-1; j_call: TRBJ1-1; d_call: .; clone_size: few; cdr3_aa: CASSLEQGETEAFF; cdr3_nt: TGCGCCAGCAGCTTGGAACAGGGTGAAACTGAAGCTTTCTTT
v_call: TRBV19; j_call: TRBJ1-2; d_call: .; clone_size: .; cdr3_aa: CASSIGKGNYGYTF; cdr3_nt: TGTGCCAGTAGTATAGGAAAGGGGAACTATGGCTACACCTTC
v_call: TRBV15; j_call: TRBJ2-1; d_call: TRBD2; clone_size: once; cdr3_aa: CATSDLLAGGPREQFF; cdr3_nt: TGTGCCACCAGCGACCTACTAGCGGGGGGGCCGAGGGAGCAGTTCTTC
v_call: TRBV7-2; j_call: TRBJ1-1; d_call: TRBD1; clone_size: .; cdr3_aa: CASSRTRTGGIMNTEAFF; cdr3_nt: TGTGCCAGCAGCCGGACCCGGACAGGGGGGATTATGAACACTGAAGCTTTCTTT
v_call: TRBV5-6; j_call: TRBJ1-2; d_call: .; clone_size: few; cdr3_aa: CASSLRTDNYGYTF; cdr3_nt: TGTGCCAGCAGCTTGCGGACAGATAACTATGGCTACACCTTC
v_call: TRBV6-4; j_call: TRBJ2-2; d_call: TRBD2; clone_size: .; cdr3_aa: CASISGKDTGELFF; cdr3_nt: TGTGCCAGTATTAGCGGGAAGGACACCGGGGAGCTGTTTTTT
v_call: TRBV30; j_call: TRBJ1-2; d_call: TRBD1; clone_size: .; cdr3_aa: CAWRPMDRGYGYTF; cdr3_nt: TGTGCCTGGAGACCTATGGACAGGGGGTATGGCTACACCTTC
v_call: TRBV6-1; j_call: TRBJ1-2; d_call: .; clone_size: .; cdr3_aa: CASSPPGAANYGYTF; cdr3_nt: TGTGCCAGCAGTCCCCCAGGGGCGGCTAACTATGGCTACACCTTC
v_call: TRBV11-1; j_call: TRBJ2-5; d_call: TRBD2; clone_size: .; cdr3_aa: CASSLGTSGGPLQETQYF; cdr3_nt: TGTGCCAGCAGCTTAGGGACTAGCGGGGGGCCCCTCCAAGAGACCCAGTACTTC
v_call: TRBV2; j_call: TRBJ1-1; d_call: TRBD1; clone_size: .; cdr3_aa: CASTRDRGAPNTEAFF; cdr3_nt: TGTGCCAGCACTCGGGACAGAGGGGCCCCGAACACTGAAGCTTTCTTT